The 10 T cell receptor beta chains reported below all come from one sample, sequenced in a study of blood T cell repertoires in COVID-19. Sequencing was performed with immunoSEQ multiplex PCR; in TCRdb, only in-frame clones are kept and a portion is missing. Of a few hundred thousand clones listed, around 86% are singletons. Sequencing input: PBMCs or T cells enriched from blood (not recorded which). The receptor source for this set is a woman aged 45 to 65 who had recovered from COVID-19.

The chain has TRBV30 and TRBJ2-7, with 11 bases fitting TRBD2. Germline-derived CDR1 and CDR2 are GTSNPN and SVGIG (reference sequence). V shed 0 bases and J 4 bases; nucleotides not matched to a gene: 14. CDR3 length: 18 residues. In nucleotides, the CDR3 is TGTGCCTGGAGTGTGGCGTTAACTAGCGGGAGTGCCGGGTACGAGCAGTACTTC. This sequence encodes CAWSVALTSGSAGYEQYF.

This chain joins TRBV30 and TRBJ2-5; a weak D match, TRBD2 (5 bases). The V and J ends lost 5 bases and 1 base respectively, with 11 bases between them. Germline loops: CDR1 GTSNPN, CDR2 SVGIG (reference sequence). This CDR3 has 13 amino acids. The CDR3 nucleotides are TGTGCCTGGGCCCCCGGGGTCCAAGAGACCCAGTACTTC. Residues: CAWAPGVQETQYF. Using reference TRBV30 and TRBJ2-5 for the parts outside the CDR3, the full variable domain is SQTIHQWPATLVQPVGSPLSLECTVEGTSNPNLYWYRQAAGRGLQLLFYSVGIGQISSEVPQNLSASRPQDRQFILSSKKLLLSDSGFYLCAWAPGVQETQYFGPGTRLLVL.

The rearrangement joins TRBV11-1 to TRBJ1-6, with 8 nucleotides matching TRBD1. CDR1 and CDR2 (germline): SGHAT, FQDESV (reference sequence). J gave up 1 base and V 5 bases, and 4 bases lay outside the gene matches. The CDR3 contains 16 residues. The CDR3 spells CASSGRGQSYNSPLHF. CDR3 nucleotide sequence: TGTGCCAGCAGCGGCAGGGGGCAATCCTATAATTCACCCCTCCACTTT.

This clone was observed a few times. CDR3 nucleotide sequence: TGTGCCAGCAGCTTAGGACAGGGGGCTATTGAGGGCGAGCAGTACTTC. Residues: CASSLGQGAIEGEQYF. The rearrangement joins TRBV7-9 to TRBJ2-7; 10 nucleotides agree with TRBD1. The germline CDR1 and CDR2 sequences are SEHNR and FQNEAQ (reference sequence). This CDR3 region has 16 residues. J was trimmed by 6 bases and V by 1 base; bases with no gene match: 9.

This sequence joins TRBV30 and TRBJ2-1, with 10 bases fitting TRBD1. The CDR3 runs 13 residues. Trimming took 5 bases from V and 10 from J; bases not matched to a gene: 8. The germline gives CDR1 GTSNPN, CDR2 SVGIG (reference sequence). The DNA of the CDR3 is TGTGCCTGGGACAGGGGGCCTCGTTTGGAGCAGTTCTTC. Translated, it gives CAWDRGPRLEQFF.

This clone has more than one count but fewer than ten. The chain employs TRBV30 and TRBJ1-3; weak D call: TRBD1 (5 bases). Trimming pared 5 bases from V and 2 bases from J, leaving 10 bases between. The CDR3 covers 13 residues. The germline gives CDR1 GTSNPN, CDR2 SVGIG (reference sequence). CDR3 loop: CAWAGYTGNTIYF. CDR3 nucleotides: TGTGCCTGGGCAGGGTATACTGGAAACACCATATATTTT.

A single count supports this clone. CDR3 loop: CARSFTTGTGEVKGYTF. CDR3 coding DNA: TGTGCCAGAAGCTTCACAACCGGGACAGGGGAGGTTAAGGGCTACACCTTC. The chain employs TRBV7-5 and TRBJ1-2; the table calls TRBD1, which could not be checked here. TRBV7-5 is deemed a pseudogene. The CDR3 spans 17 residues.

This chain joins TRBV3-1 (or the pseudogene TRBV3-2) and TRBJ2-1; D not resolved. This CDR3 contains 16 residues. The ends were cut back, 1 base at V and 3 bases at J, with 13 bases in the middle. Per germline, CDR1 LGHDT and CDR2 YNNKEL (reference sequence). In nucleotides, the CDR3 is TGTGCCAGCAGCCAAGGTCGTGCGCCCTGCTACAATGAGCAGTTCTTC. It specifies CASSQGRAPCYNEQFF.

CDR3 in DNA: TGCGCCAGCAGCCCCCCACAGGGGGCTCGGTTAGGGGATGGCTACACCTTC. Its protein product is CASSPPQGARLGDGYTF. The chain employs TRBV4-1 and TRBJ1-2, with TRBD1 matching 9 bases. This CDR3 spans 17 amino acids. Germline lookup yields CDR1 MGHRA and CDR2 YSYEKL. V lost 4 bases to trimming and J lost 6 bases; unmatched junction nucleotides: 15.

This rearrangement joins TRBV15 to TRBJ1-2, with TRBD1 matching 10 bases. CDR1 LNHNV and CDR2 YYDKDF come from the germline V gene (reference sequence). With 0 bases clipped from V and 7 bases from J, the junction kept 11 bases outside the gene matches. The CDR3 runs to 17 residues. The CDR3 is CATSRDLLGQGMAGYTF. CDR3 nucleotides: TGTGCCACCAGCAGAGATCTACTGGGACAGGGGATGGCTGGCTACACCTTC.